The entry below describes one TCR beta chain. TCRdb's table, derived via immunoSEQ multiplex PCR, lists solely in-frame clones and lacks some. This table has 240,000 or so clones, 75% to 90% appearing once. Individuals drawn from 24 US areas were roughly 18 to 100 years old. Which cohort a participant joined came from the clinical history participants gave. Within 2 weeks of study entry, exposed participants had contacted a PCR-confirmed or clinician-diagnosed COVID-19 case. These data originate in a study of blood T cell repertoires in COVID-19. Across the whole study: Sources were T cells, B-cell-depleted T cells, or PBMCs; the material itself was cDNA or gDNA.

From germline, CDR1 is SGDLS and CDR2 YYNGEE. The CDR3 sequence is 15 residues long. V was clipped by 0 bases and J by 2 bases, with 10 bases between them. This clonotype was obtained from a man aged 45-65 years who had been exposed to COVID-19. The sample taken for sequencing was PBMCs or T cells enriched from blood (not recorded which). The chain carries TRBV9 and TRBJ2-3; perhaps TRBD1 as D (5 bases). The CDR3 sequence: CASSVGPGSTDTQYF. DNA for the CDR3: TGTGCCAGCAGCGTAGGTCCAGGGTCCACAGATACGCAGTATTTT.